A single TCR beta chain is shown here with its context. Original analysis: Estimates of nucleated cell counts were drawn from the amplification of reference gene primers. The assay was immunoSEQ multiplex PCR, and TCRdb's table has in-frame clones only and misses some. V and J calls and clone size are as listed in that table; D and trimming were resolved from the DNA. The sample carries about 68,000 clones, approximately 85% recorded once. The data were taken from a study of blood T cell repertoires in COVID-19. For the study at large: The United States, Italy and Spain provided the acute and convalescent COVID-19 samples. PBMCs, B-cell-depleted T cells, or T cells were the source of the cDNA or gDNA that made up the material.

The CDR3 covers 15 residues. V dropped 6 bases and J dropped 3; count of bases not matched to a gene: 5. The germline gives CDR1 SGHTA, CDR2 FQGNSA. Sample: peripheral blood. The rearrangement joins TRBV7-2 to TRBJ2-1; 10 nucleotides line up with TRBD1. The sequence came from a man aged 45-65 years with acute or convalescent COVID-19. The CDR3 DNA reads TGTGCCAGCAGGAGCGGGACAGGGGACTACAATGAGCAGTTCTTC. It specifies CASRSGTGDYNEQFF.